A selection of T cell receptor beta chains follows, all from one sample in a study of metastatic and nonmetastatic thyroid tumors. Using MiXCR, TCRdb re-called clones from the PCR reads. The sample gives roughly 89,000 clones, around 12% of which show up once; approximately 10% is in the top ten. Sequenced sample: tumor tissue. Receptors originate from a female donor with papillary thyroid cancer or a benign thyroid nodule (not recorded which). Some clones in this sample may be carry-over from other donors' samples. Each CDR3 is given with its conserved first and last residue. D genes are given only for firm matches. The listing skips clone size in some rows; elsewhere it reads once, few, many or a size class.

J gene: TRBJ2-2
clone size: many
V gene: TRBV7-2
D gene: .
CDR3 DNA: TGTGCCAGCAGCTTCACTGACACCGGGGAGCTGTTTTTT
CDR3 protein: CASSFTDTGELFF

J gene: TRBJ2-7
clone size: many
V gene: TRBV6-1
D gene: .
CDR3 DNA: TGTGCCAGCAGTCGCGGGGCCTATTCCTACGAGCAGTACTTC
CDR3 protein: CASSRGAYSYEQYF

J gene: TRBJ2-2
clone size: .
V gene: TRBV10-1
D gene: .
CDR3 DNA: TGCGCCAGCAGTGCTCGGGGGACCCTTCTCACCGGTGAGCTGTTTTTT
CDR3 protein: CASSARGTLLTGELFF

J gene: TRBJ1-2
clone size: many
V gene: TRBV7-8
D gene: .
CDR3 DNA: TGTGCCAGCAGCTTAGTGGGGGATGGCTACACCTTC
CDR3 protein: CASSLVGDGYTF

J gene: TRBJ2-1
clone size: many
V gene: TRBV10-2
D gene: .
CDR3 DNA: TGCGCCAGCAGTGCTATGACTAGTTTTATGCAGTTCTTC
CDR3 protein: CASSAMTSFMQFF

J gene: TRBJ2-3
clone size: many
V gene: TRBV5-6
D gene: .
CDR3 DNA: TGTGCCAGCAGCTTGGCGGGGAGCCCCTTTAGCACAGATACGCAGTATTTT
CDR3 protein: CASSLAGSPFSTDTQYF

J gene: TRBJ1-5
clone size: few
V gene: TRBV2
D gene: TRBD1
CDR3 DNA: TGTGCCAGCAGTGAAAGGACAGGTTCACAGCCCCAGCATTTT
CDR3 protein: CASSERTGSQPQHF

J gene: TRBJ2-5
clone size: many
V gene: TRBV20-1
D gene: TRBD1
CDR3 DNA: TGCAGTGCTAGGCGCCCCGGGACAGGGTTTGAGACCCAGTACTTC
CDR3 protein: CSARRPGTGFETQYF

J gene: TRBJ1-1
clone size: many
V gene: TRBV28
D gene: .
CDR3 DNA: TGTGCCAGCAGTTTATGGCTCCGGGGGAACACTGAAGCTTTCTTT
CDR3 protein: CASSLWLRGNTEAFF

J gene: TRBJ2-3
clone size: many
V gene: TRBV24-1
D gene: TRBD1
CDR3 DNA: TGTGCCACCAGTGATTGGACAGGGGCAGATACGCAGTATTTT
CDR3 protein: CATSDWTGADTQYF

J gene: TRBJ1-5
clone size: many
V gene: TRBV5-5
D gene: .
CDR3 DNA: TGTGCCAGCAGCTTGGTCGTGGGCAGGGCTCAGCCCCAGCATTTT
CDR3 protein: CASSLVVGRAQPQHF

J gene: TRBJ2-1
clone size: many
V gene: TRBV24-1
D gene: TRBD2
CDR3 DNA: TGTGCCACCAGTGACTCCGGACTAGCCGAGCAGTTCTTC
CDR3 protein: CATSDSGLAEQFF

J gene: TRBJ2-1
clone size: many
V gene: TRBV20-1
D gene: TRBD2
CDR3 DNA: TGCAGTGCTTCCGGCGATCTAGCGGGAGCGTACTACAATGAGCAGTTCTTC
CDR3 protein: CSASGDLAGAYYNEQFF

J gene: TRBJ2-1
clone size: many
V gene: TRBV12-3/TRBV12-4
D gene: TRBD2
CDR3 DNA: TGTGCCAGCAGTCTTGGGGTTGGACTAGCGGGCAATGAGCAGTTCTTC
CDR3 protein: CASSLGVGLAGNEQFF

J gene: TRBJ2-3
clone size: few
V gene: TRBV3-1
D gene: .
CDR3 DNA: TGTGCCAGCAGCCATTTTCCCGGAGGGACTAGCACAGATACGCAGTATTTT
CDR3 protein: CASSHFPGGTSTDTQYF

J gene: TRBJ1-5
clone size: many
V gene: TRBV2
D gene: TRBD1
CDR3 DNA: TGTGCCAGCAGTCGCAGGGGGCAGGGTCAGCCCCAGCATTTT
CDR3 protein: CASSRRGQGQPQHF

J gene: TRBJ2-7
clone size: many
V gene: TRBV6-2/TRBV6-3
D gene: .
CDR3 DNA: TGTGCCAGCCACGACGGCGGGCCAAGCTCCTACGAGCAGTACTTC
CDR3 protein: CASHDGGPSSYEQYF

J gene: TRBJ1-3
clone size: .
V gene: TRBV10-3
D gene: .
CDR3 DNA: TGTGCCATCAGTGATTCCCTTGAGAACCTGTCTGGAAACACCATATATTTT
CDR3 protein: CAISDSLENLSGNTIYF

J gene: TRBJ2-5
clone size: many
V gene: TRBV7-9
D gene: .
CDR3 DNA: TGTGCCAGCAGCCGGGACACTGAGACCCAGTACTTC
CDR3 protein: CASSRDTETQYF

J gene: TRBJ1-2
clone size: many
V gene: TRBV5-6
D gene: TRBD1
CDR3 DNA: TGTGCCAGCAGGCTGGGACAGGGGGCGGATGGCTACACCTTC
CDR3 protein: CASRLGQGADGYTF

J gene: TRBJ2-7
clone size: .
V gene: TRBV11-3
D gene: .
CDR3 DNA: TGTGCCAGCAGCTTATCCACTAAAGGGCTGCACGAGCAGTACTTC
CDR3 protein: CASSLSTKGLHEQYF

J gene: TRBJ2-7
clone size: many
V gene: TRBV9
D gene: TRBD2
CDR3 DNA: TGTGCCAGCAGCGTAGCTCCGGGACTAGCGGCCTACGAGCAGTACTTC
CDR3 protein: CASSVAPGLAAYEQYF

J gene: TRBJ2-3
clone size: .
V gene: TRBV3-1
D gene: .
CDR3 DNA: TGTGCCAGCAGCCAAGGGCTAGCTTCATCCACAGATACGCAGTATTTT
CDR3 protein: CASSQGLASSTDTQYF

J gene: TRBJ2-7
clone size: many
V gene: TRBV6-1
D gene: TRBD2
CDR3 DNA: TGTGCCAGCAGTGAAGCGCGGGGAGGGTACAGCTCCTACGAGCAGTACTTC
CDR3 protein: CASSEARGGYSSYEQYF

J gene: TRBJ2-2
clone size: few
V gene: TRBV24-1
D gene: .
CDR3 DNA: TGTGCCACCAGTGACCTAGACACCGCGGATCTGTTTTTT
CDR3 protein: CATSDLDTADLFF

J gene: TRBJ1-2
clone size: many
V gene: TRBV6-1
D gene: TRBD1
CDR3 DNA: TGTGCCAGCAGATTAACAGGGGGCCAAGGCTATGGCTACACCTTC
CDR3 protein: CASRLTGGQGYGYTF

J gene: TRBJ2-7
clone size: many
V gene: TRBV29-1
D gene: .
CDR3 DNA: TGCAGGGTGGACCGGGGGCGGCCCCTGTACTTC
CDR3 protein: CRVDRGRPLYF

J gene: TRBJ2-7
clone size: many
V gene: TRBV14
D gene: TRBD1
CDR3 DNA: TGTGCCAGCAGCCGACAGGGCGCTTCCCTTGGAGAGCAGTACTTC
CDR3 protein: CASSRQGASLGEQYF

J gene: TRBJ1-2
clone size: many
V gene: TRBV12-3/TRBV12-4
D gene: .
CDR3 DNA: TGTGCCAGCAAAACCCCGGAGGCAGGGAGACGTGGCTACACCTTC
CDR3 protein: CASKTPEAGRRGYTF

J gene: TRBJ2-1
clone size: .
V gene: TRBV2
D gene: TRBD2
CDR3 DNA: TGTGCCAGCAGTGAAGCAGGACCGGGACTAGCGACCTACAATGAGCAGTTCTTC
CDR3 protein: CASSEAGPGLATYNEQFF

J gene: TRBJ2-6
clone size: many
V gene: TRBV2
D gene: .
CDR3 DNA: TGTGCCAGCAGCCCTCCCACCTCTGGGGCCAACGTCCTGACTTTC
CDR3 protein: CASSPPTSGANVLTF

J gene: TRBJ2-7
clone size: many
V gene: TRBV6-1
D gene: TRBD2
CDR3 DNA: TGTGCCAGCAGTGCTAGCGGGAGCTCCTACGAGCAGTACTTC
CDR3 protein: CASSASGSSYEQYF

J gene: TRBJ1-2
clone size: many
V gene: TRBV29-1
D gene: .
CDR3 DNA: TGCAGCGCTGAGTTGGGGTTACGCTACACCTTC
CDR3 protein: CSAELGLRYTF

J gene: TRBJ2-5
clone size: few
V gene: TRBV5-1
D gene: .
CDR3 DNA: TGCGCCAGCAGCCTGCGAGGTGGCCAAGAGACCCAGTACTTC
CDR3 protein: CASSLRGGQETQYF

J gene: TRBJ1-5
clone size: many
V gene: TRBV18
D gene: .
CDR3 DNA: TGTGCCAGCCGAAGGGACAGCAATCAGCCCCAGCATTTT
CDR3 protein: CASRRDSNQPQHF

J gene: TRBJ2-2
clone size: many
V gene: TRBV7-2
D gene: TRBD2
CDR3 DNA: TGTGCCAGCAGCTTATCGCGGAGCGGGAGAATTGGTGGGGAGCTGTTTTTT
CDR3 protein: CASSLSRSGRIGGELFF